This record concerns one T cell receptor beta chain sequence. This sample was taken from a study of blood T cell repertoires in COVID-19. Assay used: immunoSEQ multiplex PCR; TCRdb lists only in-frame clones, some missing. Altogether fewer than 400,000 clones are present, over 75% being singletons, with the ten largest covering over 4.5%. V was shortened by 2 bases and J by 6 bases, with 8 bases between the two germline ends. Germline V gene lookup returns CDR1 DFQATT and CDR2 SNEGSKA (reference sequence). This CDR3 has 11 residues. The age range of participants was about 18 to 100 years, with residence in fewer than 25 US areas. Cohorts were based on clinical histories the participants reported.

The chain joins TRBV20-1 to TRBJ2-7; tentative D call: TRBD2 (6 bases). What was sequenced was PBMCs or T cells enriched from blood (not recorded which). The TCR was taken from a man under 40 who had recovered from COVID-19. CDR3 region: CSARQGGEQYF. CDR3 DNA: TGCAGTGCTAGACAGGGAGGCGAGCAGTACTTC.